The rows below give T cell receptor beta chains drawn from one sample of a study of CD8+CD57+ T cells in acquired aplastic anemia. TCRdb called the reads again in MiXCR, with one record for every CDR3 protein. The table shows about 190,000 distinct CDR3 sequences, with less than 70% occurring only once. Sample: sorted CD4+, CD8+, or CD8+CD57+ T cells (not recorded which) from PBMCs. These receptors all come from a human donor in good health, serving as a control. The CDR3 runs from the conserved cysteine through the conserved F or W. The order of the fields is CDR3 length, V gene, J gene, clone size, D gene, CDR3 DNA, CDR3 protein. D genes are given only for firm matches. Size tells how often a clone was seen (once, few, many) or the class of an expanded clone, and some rows leave it out.

16	TRBV7-8	TRBJ1-2	few	TRBD1	TGTGCCAGCAGCCAACAAACCTCCGGGACAGGGAACGGCTACACCTTC	CASSQQTSGTGNGYTF
14	TRBV11-3	TRBJ1-1	NA	NA	TGTGCCAGCAGCTCCCAGGTTCTGAACACTGAAGCTTTCTTT	CASSSQVLNTEAFF
14	TRBV12-3/TRBV12-4	TRBJ2-7	many	TRBD1	TGTGCCAGCAGGGGGACAGGAAAATCCTACGAGCAGTACTTC	CASRGTGKSYEQYF
13	TRBV7-3	TRBJ1-1	many	NA	TGTGCCAGCAGCCTATTCGAACAGGTTGCGGCTTTCTTT	CASSLFEQVAAFF
12	TRBV15	TRBJ2-7	NA	NA	TGTGCCATCAGCAACCGCGCCTACGAGCAGTACTTC	CAISNRAYEQYF
15	TRBV15	TRBJ1-3	once	TRBD1	TGTGCCACCAGCAAGACAGGGGCCATTGGAAACACCATATATTTT	CATSKTGAIGNTIYF
13	TRBV7-2	TRBJ2-7	NA	NA	TGTGCCAGCAGCTTCACAGGGCGGGACGAGCAGTACTTC	CASSFTGRDEQYF
13	TRBV18	TRBJ1-2	NA	NA	TGTGCCAGCTTATCGACAGCTAACTATGGCTACACCTTC	CASLSTANYGYTF
15	TRBV5-8	TRBJ2-5	many	NA	TGTGCCAGCAGCTCCGGCGGGACCCAAGGGGAGACCCAGTACTTC	CASSSGGTQGETQYF
18	TRBV11-2	TRBJ2-3	many	TRBD1	TGTGCCAGCAGCTTAGGTTACGACAGGGGATTAGTCACAGATACGCAGTATTTT	CASSLGYDRGLVTDTQYF
14	TRBV5-1	TRBJ2-3	NA	NA	TGCGCCAGCAGCTTGACCGACCCGACCGAAGAGCAGTATTTT	CASSLTDPTEEQYF
13	TRBV24-1	TRBJ1-6	NA	TRBD1	TGTGCCACCAGCTCCGGGGACAGTTCACCCCTCCACTTT	CATSSGDSSPLHF
13	TRBV7-2	TRBJ2-5	NA	TRBD2	TGTGCCAGCAGCCCTGGACTAGCAGAGACCCAGTACTTC	CASSPGLAETQYF
15	TRBV7-2	TRBJ1-1	NA	NA	TGTGCCAGCAGCTTTCCGGGGTCCGGGGGCACTGAAGCTTTCTTT	CASSFPGSGGTEAFF
14	TRBV7-8	TRBJ2-3	NA	NA	TGTGCTTCCAAGCAGAATCGGGGCACAGATACGCAGTATTTT	CASKQNRGTDTQYF
14	TRBV7-9	TRBJ2-3	NA	NA	TGTGCCAGCAGCGAGAGCGGCTTCACAGATACGCAGTATTTC	CASSESGFTDTQYF
11	TRBV19	TRBJ2-7	NA	NA	TGTGCCAGCACTAGGGGCTACGAGCAGTACTTC	CASTRGYEQYF
14	TRBV7-6	TRBJ2-7	NA	NA	TGTGCCAGCAGAAAAGACTACGAAGCCTACGAGCAGTACTTC	CASRKDYEAYEQYF
14	TRBV12-5	TRBJ1-1	NA	NA	TGTGCTAGTGGTTTGGTACCAGGCAACACTGAAGCTTCCTTC	CASGLVPGNTEASF
15	TRBV6-5	TRBJ1-6	many	NA	TGTGCCAGCAGTTACTCCCAAATCGGTAATTCACCCCTCCACTTT	CASSYSQIGNSPLHF
15	TRBV5-5	TRBJ1-2	NA	TRBD1	TGTGCCAGCAGCTTTGGGACAGGGGAACGGTATGGCTACACCTTC	CASSFGTGERYGYTF
12	TRBV20-1	TRBJ2-7	many	NA	TGCAGTGCTAGCGAGGGCTCCTACGAGCAGTACTTC	CSASEGSYEQYF
14	TRBV20-1	TRBJ1-2	many	NA	TGCAGTGCTAGAGATGATAGGGGGAACTATGGCTACACCTTC	CSARDDRGNYGYTF
14	TRBV20-1	TRBJ1-1	many	NA	TGCAGTGCTAGAAAATTGACAGGCCCGTATGAAGCTTTCTTT	CSARKLTGPYEAFF
14	TRBV20-1	TRBJ2-1	once	TRBD1	TGCAGTGCTCGGGACAGGGAGGGGGTAATTGAGCAGTTCTTC	CSARDREGVIEQFF
15	TRBV7-9	TRBJ1-6	many	TRBD1	TGTGCCAGCAGCTTAATGGGGCAGGGGGTTTCACCCCTCCACTTT	CASSLMGQGVSPLHF
13	TRBV27	TRBJ2-7	many	NA	TGTGCCAGCAGCCCAGTATCTTTTGGCGAGCAGTACTTC	CASSPVSFGEQYF
14	TRBV7-9	TRBJ2-5	few	NA	TGTGCCAGCAGCCGGTCCTCCCTCCAAGAGACCCAGTACTTC	CASSRSSLQETQYF
13	TRBV6-2/TRBV6-3	TRBJ1-2	NA	NA	TGTGCCAGCAGAACGCCGGGGGGTGATGGCTACACCTTC	CASRTPGGDGYTF
12	TRBV7-6	TRBJ2-7	NA	NA	TGTGCCAGCAGCCCCTCGGGGCGGGAGCAGTACTTC	CASSPSGREQYF
15	TRBV7-2	TRBJ1-2	NA	NA	TGTGCCAGCAGCTTAGTAGGCGGACAGAACTATGGCTACACCTTC	CASSLVGGQNYGYTF
14	TRBV18	TRBJ1-4	NA	NA	TGTGCCAGCTCGAGGGGATCAGCGAATGAAAAACTGTTTTTT	CASSRGSANEKLFF
13	TRBV7-2	TRBJ1-2	few	TRBD1	TGTGCCAGCAGCCAGACAGGGGGCTATGGCTACACCTTC	CASSQTGGYGYTF
15	TRBV24-1	TRBJ1-6	NA	TRBD1	TGTGCCACCAGTGGTTTGACAGGGAAAGGCTCACCCCTCCACTTT	CATSGLTGKGSPLHF
20	TRBV25-1	TRBJ2-1	NA	TRBD2	TGTGCCAGCAGTGAACCCATCACTACTAGCGGGGGGGCCCGTGGCAATGAGCAGTTCTTC	CASSEPITTSGGARGNEQFF
14	TRBV24-1	TRBJ2-1	few	TRBD1	TGTGCCACCAGTGGGACAGGGAACAACAATGAGCAGTTCTTC	CATSGTGNNNEQFF
15	TRBV12-3/TRBV12-4	TRBJ1-5	many	NA	TGTGCCAGCAGTGTTCACAGGGCTGGCAATCAGCCCCAGCATTTT	CASSVHRAGNQPQHF
15	TRBV27	TRBJ2-7	many	NA	TGTGCCAGCAGTTTGTGGTCAGGAGGACTCTACGAGCAGTACTTC	CASSLWSGGLYEQYF
17	TRBV10-1	TRBJ2-3	NA	TRBD2	TGCGCCAGCAGTGGGACTAGCGGGAGGCCGGGGGCAGATACGCAGTATTTT	CASSGTSGRPGADTQYF
14	TRBV9	TRBJ2-7	NA	NA	TGTGCCAGCAGCGGAAGAGGACAGCCCTACGAGCAGTACTTC	CASSGRGQPYEQYF
8	TRBV15	TRBJ1-5	once	NA	TGTCGCAATCAGCCCCAGCATTTT	CRNQPQHF